This T cell receptor beta chain comes out of a study of blood T cell repertoires in COVID-19. As for the study in general: Researchers got acute and convalescent COVID-19 samples from the United States, Italy and Spain. T cells, B-cell-depleted T cells, or PBMCs provided the cDNA or gDNA that served as material.

Original processing notes: Estimation of nucleated cell counts relied on the amplification of reference gene primers. Measured with immunoSEQ multiplex PCR; TCRdb has only the in-frame clones, and not every one. Clone size and V and J calls were adopted from that table, with D and trimming inferred from the DNA. The sample consists of tens of thousands of clones, 92% of them appearing once. This clone was found once. This CDR3 comprises 14 residues. Per germline, CDR1 SGHTA and CDR2 FQGNSA. V was clipped by 2 bases and J by 5 bases, with 12 bases between them. The origin of this receptor is a man in his 70s with active COVID-19. The chain carries TRBV7-2 and TRBJ1-1, with a weak D call TRBD1 (6 bases). The sequencing input was peripheral blood. This chain's CDR3 is CASSLNWGRTEAFF. The CDR3 DNA is TGTGCCAGCAGCTTAAACTGGGGGCGGACTGAAGCTTTCTTT.